This entry is about one T cell receptor (beta chain). The CDR3 loop spans 16 amino acids. Germline CDR1 and CDR2: MNHEY and SMNVEV (reference sequence). V was pared by 7 bases and J by 7 bases, with 12 bases of the junction left unmatched. This sample stems from a study of neoadjuvant nivolumab and ipilimumab in lung cancer. The data were produced by immunoSEQ multiplex PCR, yet TCRdb's version contains in-frame clones alone and is incomplete. The sample lists roughly 23,000 clones, roughly 84% occurring once. This chain joins TRBV27 and TRBJ2-2, with 10 bases aligning to TRBD1. This TCR was recovered from an adult with non-small cell lung cancer. The sample consisted of peripheral blood, taken before neoadjuvant nivolumab, alone or with ipilimumab. The CDR3 DNA sequence: TGTGCCAGCAACCCGGGGACAGGGGTTTATGGCGGGGAGCTGTTTTTT. Its translation is CASNPGTGVYGGELFF.